This T cell receptor (beta chain) was recorded in a study of human T cells and chemical hapten exposure. The wider study: Minor pooled library volume differences mainly drove per-sample TCR yield variation.

In the study's own analysis: Samples held a median of around 100,000 TCRs, range about 23,224–700,000. Via MiXCR, TCRdb re-called the 5' RACE reads, giving one row per CDR3 protein. TCRdb's processing, not the study's, gives the V and J calls here. The table lists more than 140,000 distinct CDR3 sequences, around 4.4% of them singletons. Before extraction, the whole blood was not fractionated, and total RNA was taken from it. This TCR derives from a female donor in good health.

The CDR3 coding sequence is TGTGCCAGCAGTTGTTCAGGGGGCTACGAGCAGTACTTC. Amino acid sequence: CASSCSGGYEQYF. The chain couples TRBV12-3 or TRBV12-4 to TRBJ2-7, with 7 bases matching TRBD1. The CDR3 contains 13 residues. Germline trimming cut 4 bases from V and 3 bases from J; bases unmatched to any gene: 3.